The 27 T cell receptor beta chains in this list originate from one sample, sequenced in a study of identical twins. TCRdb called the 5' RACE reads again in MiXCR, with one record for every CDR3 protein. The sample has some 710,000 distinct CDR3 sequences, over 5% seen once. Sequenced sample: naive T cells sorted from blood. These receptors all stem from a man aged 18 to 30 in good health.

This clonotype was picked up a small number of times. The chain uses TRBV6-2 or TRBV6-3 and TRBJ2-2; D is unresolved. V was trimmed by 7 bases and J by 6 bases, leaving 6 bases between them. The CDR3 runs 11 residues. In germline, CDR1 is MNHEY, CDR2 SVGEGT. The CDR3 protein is CASTESGELFF. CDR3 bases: TGTGCCAGCACGGAGTCCGGGGAGCTGTTTTTT.

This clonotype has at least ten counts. The CDR3 bases are TGTGCCAGCAGACCGGGACAGGCCACCTACGAGCAGTACTTC. Translating gives CASRPGQATYEQYF. This chain joins TRBV28 and TRBJ2-7, with 8 bases aligning to TRBD1. J lost 2 bases, V lost 6 bases, and 6 bases had no gene match. The CDR3 is 14 residues long. CDR1 is MDHEN, CDR2 SYDVKM, per germline.

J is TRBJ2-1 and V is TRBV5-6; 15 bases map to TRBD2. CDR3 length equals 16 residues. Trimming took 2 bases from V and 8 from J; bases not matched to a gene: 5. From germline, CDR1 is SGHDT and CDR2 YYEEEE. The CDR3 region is CASSFPGLAGGDEQFF. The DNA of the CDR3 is TGTGCCAGCAGCTTTCCGGGACTAGCGGGAGGAGATGAGCAGTTCTTC. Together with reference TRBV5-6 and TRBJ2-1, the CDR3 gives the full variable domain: DAGVTQSPTHLIKTRGQQVTLRCSPKSGHDTVSWYQQALGQGPQFIFQYYEEEERQRGNFPDRFSGHQFPNYSSELNVNALLLGDSALYLCASSFPGLAGGDEQFFGPGTRLTVL.

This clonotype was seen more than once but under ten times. The CDR3 protein is CSARDDLGSYNEQFF. DNA of the CDR3: TGCAGTGCTCGGGACGATTTAGGATCCTACAATGAGCAGTTCTTC. The chain has TRBV20-1 and TRBJ2-1, with D perhaps being TRBD1 or TRBD2 (5 bases each). CDR1 and CDR2 from the germline V gene are DFQATT and SNEGSKA (reference sequence). The CDR3 consists of 15 residues. V shed 5 bases and J shed 1 base, with 15 bases lying between them.

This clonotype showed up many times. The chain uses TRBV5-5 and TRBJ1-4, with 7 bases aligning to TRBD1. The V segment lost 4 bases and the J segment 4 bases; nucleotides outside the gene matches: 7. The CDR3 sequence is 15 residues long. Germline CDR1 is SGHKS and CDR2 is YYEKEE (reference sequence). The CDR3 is CASSLAGQVNEKLFF. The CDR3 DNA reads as TGTGCCAGCAGCCTTGCTGGACAGGTTAATGAAAAACTGTTTTTT.

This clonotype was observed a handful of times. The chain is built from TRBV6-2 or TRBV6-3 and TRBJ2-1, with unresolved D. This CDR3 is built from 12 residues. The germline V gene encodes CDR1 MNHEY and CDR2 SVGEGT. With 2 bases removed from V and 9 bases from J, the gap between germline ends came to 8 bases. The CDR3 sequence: CASSYARTEQFF. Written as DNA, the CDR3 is TGTGCCAGCAGTTACGCTAGAACTGAGCAGTTCTTC.

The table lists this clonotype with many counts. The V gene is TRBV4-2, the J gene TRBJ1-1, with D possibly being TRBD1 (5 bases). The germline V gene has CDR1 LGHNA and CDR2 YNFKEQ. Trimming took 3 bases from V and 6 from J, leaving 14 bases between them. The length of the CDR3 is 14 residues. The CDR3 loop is CASSQALGGAEAFF. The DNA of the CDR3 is TGTGCCAGCAGCCAGGCCTTAGGAGGGGCTGAAGCTTTCTTT.

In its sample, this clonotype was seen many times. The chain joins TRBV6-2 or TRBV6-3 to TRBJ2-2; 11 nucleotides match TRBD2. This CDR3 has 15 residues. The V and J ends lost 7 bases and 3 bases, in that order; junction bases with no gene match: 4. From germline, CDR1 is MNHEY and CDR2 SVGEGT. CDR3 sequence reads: CASTYSGRDTGELFF. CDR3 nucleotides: TGTGCCAGCACCTATAGCGGGAGGGACACCGGGGAGCTGTTTTTT.

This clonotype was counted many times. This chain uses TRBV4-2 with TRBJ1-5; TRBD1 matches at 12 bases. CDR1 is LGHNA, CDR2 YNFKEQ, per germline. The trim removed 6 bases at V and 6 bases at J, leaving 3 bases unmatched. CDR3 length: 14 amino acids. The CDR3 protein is CASRGTGGGQPQHF. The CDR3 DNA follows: TGTGCCAGCAGGGGGACAGGGGGCGGTCAGCCCCAGCATTTT.

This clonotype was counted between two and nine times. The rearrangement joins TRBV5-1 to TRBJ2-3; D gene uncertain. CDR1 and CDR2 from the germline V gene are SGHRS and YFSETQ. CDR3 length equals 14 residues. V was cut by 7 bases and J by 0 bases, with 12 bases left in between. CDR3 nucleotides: TGCGCCAGCTCCATCCGGTCTAGCACAGATACGCAGTATTTT. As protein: CASSIRSSTDTQYF. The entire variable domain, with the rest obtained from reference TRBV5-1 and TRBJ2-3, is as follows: KAGVTQTPRYLIKTRGQQVTLSCSPISGHRSVSWYQQTPGQGLQFLFEYFSETQRNKGNFPGRFSGRQFSNSRSEMNVSTLELGDSALYLCASSIRSSTDTQYFGPGTRLTVL.

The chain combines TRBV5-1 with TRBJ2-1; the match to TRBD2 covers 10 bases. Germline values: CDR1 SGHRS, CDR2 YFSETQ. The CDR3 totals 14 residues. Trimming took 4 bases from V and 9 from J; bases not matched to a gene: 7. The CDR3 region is CASSPSGRLSEQFF. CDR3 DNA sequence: TGCGCCAGCAGCCCTAGCGGGAGACTTAGTGAGCAGTTCTTC. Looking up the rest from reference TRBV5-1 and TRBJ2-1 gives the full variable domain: KAGVTQTPRYLIKTRGQQVTLSCSPISGHRSVSWYQQTPGQGLQFLFEYFSETQRNKGNFPGRFSGRQFSNSRSEMNVSTLELGDSALYLCASSPSGRLSEQFFGPGTRLTVL.

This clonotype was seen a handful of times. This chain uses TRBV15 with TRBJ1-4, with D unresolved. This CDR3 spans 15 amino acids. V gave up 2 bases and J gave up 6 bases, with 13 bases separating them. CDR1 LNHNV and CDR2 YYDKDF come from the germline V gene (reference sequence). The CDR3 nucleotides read TGTGCCACCAGCAGACCCCCCGGCGGAGATGAAAAACTGTTTTTT. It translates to CATSRPPGGDEKLFF.

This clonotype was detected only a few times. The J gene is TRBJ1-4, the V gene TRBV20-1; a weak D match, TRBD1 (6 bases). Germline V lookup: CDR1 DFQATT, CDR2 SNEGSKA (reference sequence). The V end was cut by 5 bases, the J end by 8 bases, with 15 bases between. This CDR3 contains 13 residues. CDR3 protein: CSAHRDREEKLFF. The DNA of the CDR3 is TGCAGTGCTCACAGGGACCGAGAGGAAAAACTGTTTTTT.

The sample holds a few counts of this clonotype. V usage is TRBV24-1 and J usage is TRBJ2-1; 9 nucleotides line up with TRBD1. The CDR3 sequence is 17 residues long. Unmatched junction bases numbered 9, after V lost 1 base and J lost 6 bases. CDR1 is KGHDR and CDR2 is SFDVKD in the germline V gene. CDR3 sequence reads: CATSDFSDRGYRNEQFF. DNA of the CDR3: TGTGCCACCAGTGATTTCAGCGACAGGGGGTACCGCAATGAGCAGTTCTTC.

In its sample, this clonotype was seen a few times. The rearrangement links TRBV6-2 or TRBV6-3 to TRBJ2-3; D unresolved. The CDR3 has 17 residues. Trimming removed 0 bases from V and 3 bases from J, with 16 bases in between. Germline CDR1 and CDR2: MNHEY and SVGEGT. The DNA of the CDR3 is TGTGCCAGCAGTTACTCCGCCTCCGGGCTTCGAACAGATACGCAGTATTTT. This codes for CASSYSASGLRTDTQYF.

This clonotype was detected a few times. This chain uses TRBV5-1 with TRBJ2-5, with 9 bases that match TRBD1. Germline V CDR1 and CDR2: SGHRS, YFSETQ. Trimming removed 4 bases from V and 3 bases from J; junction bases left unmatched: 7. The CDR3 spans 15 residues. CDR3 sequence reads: CASSPGTGIKETQYF. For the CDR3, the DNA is TGCGCCAGCAGCCCAGGGACAGGGATCAAAGAGACCCAGTACTTC.

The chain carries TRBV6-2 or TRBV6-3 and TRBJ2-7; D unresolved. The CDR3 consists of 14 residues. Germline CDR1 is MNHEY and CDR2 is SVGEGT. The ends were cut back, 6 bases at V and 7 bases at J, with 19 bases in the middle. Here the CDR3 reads CASRMTSTVLEQYF. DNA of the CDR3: TGTGCCAGCAGGATGACCTCCACGGTTTTGGAGCAGTACTTC.

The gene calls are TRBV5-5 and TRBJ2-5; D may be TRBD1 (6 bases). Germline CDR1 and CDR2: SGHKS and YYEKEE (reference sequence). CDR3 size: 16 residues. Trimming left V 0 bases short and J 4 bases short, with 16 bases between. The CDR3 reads CASSLGVGAGGETQYF. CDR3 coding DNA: TGTGCCAGCAGCTTGGGGGTGGGGGCAGGAGGAGAGACCCAGTACTTC.

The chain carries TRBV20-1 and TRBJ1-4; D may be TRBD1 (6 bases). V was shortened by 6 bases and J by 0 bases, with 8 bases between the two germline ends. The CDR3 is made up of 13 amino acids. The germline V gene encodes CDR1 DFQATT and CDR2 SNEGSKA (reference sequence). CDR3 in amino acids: CSATGSTNEKLFF. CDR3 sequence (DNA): TGCAGTGCCACAGGGTCAACTAATGAAAAACTGTTTTTT.

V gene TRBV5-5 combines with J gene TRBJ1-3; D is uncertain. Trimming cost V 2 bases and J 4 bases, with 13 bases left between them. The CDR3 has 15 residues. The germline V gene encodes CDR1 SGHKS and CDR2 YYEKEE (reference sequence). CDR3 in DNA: TGTGCCAGCAGCTTAGCGGAAGGGCCAGGAAACACCATATATTTT. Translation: CASSLAEGPGNTIYF. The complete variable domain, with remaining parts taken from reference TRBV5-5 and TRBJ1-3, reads DAGVTQSPTHLIKTRGQQVTLRCSPISGHKSVSWYQQVLGQGPQFIFQYYEKEERGRGNFPDRFSARQFPNYSSELNVNALLLGDSALYLCASSLAEGPGNTIYFGEGSWLTVV.

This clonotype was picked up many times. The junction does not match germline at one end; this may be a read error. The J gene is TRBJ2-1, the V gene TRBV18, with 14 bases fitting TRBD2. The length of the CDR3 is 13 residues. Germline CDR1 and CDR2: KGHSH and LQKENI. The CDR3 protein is CASSPGLAGVKAF. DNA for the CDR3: TGTGCCAGCTCGCCGGGACTAGCGGGAGTGAAAGCTTTC.

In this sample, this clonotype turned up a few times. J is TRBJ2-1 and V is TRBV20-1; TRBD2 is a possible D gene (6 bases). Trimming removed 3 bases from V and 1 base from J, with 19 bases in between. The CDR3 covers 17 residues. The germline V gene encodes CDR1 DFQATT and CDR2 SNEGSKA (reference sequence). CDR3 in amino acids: CSASSVVTGASYNEQFF. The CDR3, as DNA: TGCAGTGCTAGTTCTGTAGTGACGGGAGCGTCCTACAATGAGCAGTTCTTC.

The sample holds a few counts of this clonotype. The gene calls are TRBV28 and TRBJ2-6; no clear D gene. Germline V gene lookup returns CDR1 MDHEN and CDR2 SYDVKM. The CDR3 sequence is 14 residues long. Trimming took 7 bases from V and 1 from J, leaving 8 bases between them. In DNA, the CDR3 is TGTGCCAGCACTGATCGTTCTGGGGCCAACGTCCTGACTTTC. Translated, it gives CASTDRSGANVLTF. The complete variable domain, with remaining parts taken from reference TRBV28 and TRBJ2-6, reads DVKVTQSSRYLVKRTGEKVFLECVQDMDHENMFWYRQDPGLGLRLIYFSYDVKMKEKGDIPEGYSVSREKKERFSLILESASTNQTSMYLCASTDRSGANVLTFGAGSRLTVL.

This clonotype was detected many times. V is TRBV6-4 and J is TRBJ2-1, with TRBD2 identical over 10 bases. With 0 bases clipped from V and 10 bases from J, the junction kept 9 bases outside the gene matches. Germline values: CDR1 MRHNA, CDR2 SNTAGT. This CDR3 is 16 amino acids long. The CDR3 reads CASSDSSGRGVGEQFF. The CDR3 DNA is TGTGCCAGCAGTGACTCAAGCGGGAGGGGGGTTGGCGAGCAGTTCTTC.

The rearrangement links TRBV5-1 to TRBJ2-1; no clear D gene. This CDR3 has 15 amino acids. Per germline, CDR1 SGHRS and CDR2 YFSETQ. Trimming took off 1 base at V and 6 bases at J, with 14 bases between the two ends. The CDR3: CASSLMVQSGNEQFF. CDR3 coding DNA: TGCGCCAGCAGCTTGATGGTTCAGTCGGGCAATGAGCAGTTCTTC.

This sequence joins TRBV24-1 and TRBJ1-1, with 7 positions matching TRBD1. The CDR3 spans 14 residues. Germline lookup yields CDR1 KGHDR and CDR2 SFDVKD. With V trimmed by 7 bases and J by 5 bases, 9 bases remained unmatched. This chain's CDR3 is CATRSSTGQTEAFF. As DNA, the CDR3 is TGTGCCACCAGATCCTCGACAGGGCAAACTGAAGCTTTCTTT.

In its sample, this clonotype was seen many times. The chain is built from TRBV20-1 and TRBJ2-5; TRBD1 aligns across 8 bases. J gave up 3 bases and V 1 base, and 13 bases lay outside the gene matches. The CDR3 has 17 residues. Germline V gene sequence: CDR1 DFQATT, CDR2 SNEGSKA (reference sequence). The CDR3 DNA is TGCAGTGCTAGAGCTGGCAGGGGGCTATTTTTAGAAGAGACCCAGTACTTC. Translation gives CSARAGRGLFLEETQYF.